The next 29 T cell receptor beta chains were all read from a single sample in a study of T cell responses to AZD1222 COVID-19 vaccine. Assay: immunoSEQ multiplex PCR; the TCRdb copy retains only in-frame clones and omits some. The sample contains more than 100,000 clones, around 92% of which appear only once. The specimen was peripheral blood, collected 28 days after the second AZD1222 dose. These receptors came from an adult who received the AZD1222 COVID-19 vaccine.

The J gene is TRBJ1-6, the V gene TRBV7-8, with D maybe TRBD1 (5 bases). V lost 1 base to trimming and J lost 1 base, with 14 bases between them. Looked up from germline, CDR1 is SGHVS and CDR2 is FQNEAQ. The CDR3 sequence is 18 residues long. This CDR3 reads CASSLVRAGSSYNSPLHF. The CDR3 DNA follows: TGTGCCAGCAGCTTAGTAAGGGCAGGGAGTTCCTATAATTCACCCCTCCACTTT.

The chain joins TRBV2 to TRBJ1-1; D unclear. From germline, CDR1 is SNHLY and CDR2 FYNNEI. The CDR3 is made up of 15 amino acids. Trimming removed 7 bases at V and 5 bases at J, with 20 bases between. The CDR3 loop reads CASKEGLGLNTEAFF. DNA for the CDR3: TGTGCCAGCAAAGAGGGTCTAGGGTTAAATACTGAAGCTTTCTTT.

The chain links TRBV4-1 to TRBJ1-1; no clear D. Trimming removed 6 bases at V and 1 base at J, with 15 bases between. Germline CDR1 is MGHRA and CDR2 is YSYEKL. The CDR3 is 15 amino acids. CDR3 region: CASSQTGLGNTEAFF. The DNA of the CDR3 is TGCGCCAGCAGTCAAACGGGCCTGGGGAACACTGAAGCTTTCTTT.

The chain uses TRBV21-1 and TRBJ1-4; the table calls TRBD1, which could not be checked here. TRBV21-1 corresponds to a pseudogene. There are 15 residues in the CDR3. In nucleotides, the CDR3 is TGTGCCAGCAGCAAAGAAGTCACAGGTGGGGAAAAACTGTTTTTT. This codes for CASSKEVTGGEKLFF.

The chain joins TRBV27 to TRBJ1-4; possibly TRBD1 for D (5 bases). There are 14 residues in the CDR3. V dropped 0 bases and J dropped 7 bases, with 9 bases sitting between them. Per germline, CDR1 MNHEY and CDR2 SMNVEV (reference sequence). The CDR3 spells CASSLSGTPEKLFF. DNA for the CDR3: TGTGCCAGCAGTTTATCGGGGACGCCTGAAAAACTGTTTTTT.

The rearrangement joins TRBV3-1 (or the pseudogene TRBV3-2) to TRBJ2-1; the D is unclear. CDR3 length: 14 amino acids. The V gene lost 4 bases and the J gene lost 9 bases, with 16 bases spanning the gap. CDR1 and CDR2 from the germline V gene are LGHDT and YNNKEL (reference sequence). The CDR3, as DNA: TGTGCCAGCAGCCCTCGGGCCTCAACGGGTGAGCAGTTCTTC. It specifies CASSPRASTGEQFF.

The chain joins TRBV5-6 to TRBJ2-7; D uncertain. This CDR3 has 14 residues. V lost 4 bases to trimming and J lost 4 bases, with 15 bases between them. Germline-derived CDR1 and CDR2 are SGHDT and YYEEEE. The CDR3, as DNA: TGTGCCAGCAGCGGGAATATAGACGGATACGAGCAGTACTTC. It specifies CASSGNIDGYEQYF.

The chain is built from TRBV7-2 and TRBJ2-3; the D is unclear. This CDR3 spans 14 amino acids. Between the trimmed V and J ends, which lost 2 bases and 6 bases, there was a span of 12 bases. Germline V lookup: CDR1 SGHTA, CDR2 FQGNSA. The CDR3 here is CASSLLSRMDTQYF. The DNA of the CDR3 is TGTGCCAGCAGCTTACTTTCCCGAATGGATACGCAGTATTTT. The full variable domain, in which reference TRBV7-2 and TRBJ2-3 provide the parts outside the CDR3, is GAGVSQSPSNKVTEKGKDVELRCDPISGHTALYWYRQSLGQGLEFLIYFQGNSAPDKSGLPSDRFSAERTGGSVSTLTIQRTQQEDSAVYLCASSLLSRMDTQYFGPGTRLTVL.

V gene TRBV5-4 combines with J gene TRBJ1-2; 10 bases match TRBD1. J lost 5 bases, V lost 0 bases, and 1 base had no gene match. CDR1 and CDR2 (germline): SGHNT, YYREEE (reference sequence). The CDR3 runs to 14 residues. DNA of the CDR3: TGTGCCAGCAGCTTGGGACAGGGGGCTTATGGCTACACCTTC. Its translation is CASSLGQGAYGYTF.

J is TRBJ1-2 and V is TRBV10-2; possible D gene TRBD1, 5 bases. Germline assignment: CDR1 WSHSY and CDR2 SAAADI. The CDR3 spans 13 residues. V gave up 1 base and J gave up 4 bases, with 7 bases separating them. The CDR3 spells CASSEWGGYGYTF. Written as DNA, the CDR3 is TGCGCCAGCAGTGAGTGGGGCGGCTATGGCTACACCTTC.

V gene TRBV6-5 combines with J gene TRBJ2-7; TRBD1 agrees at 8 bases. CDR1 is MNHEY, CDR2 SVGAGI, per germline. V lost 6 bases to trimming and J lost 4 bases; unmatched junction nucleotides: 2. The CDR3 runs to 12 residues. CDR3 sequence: CASSWDRYEQYF. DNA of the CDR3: TGTGCCAGCAGCTGGGACAGGTACGAGCAGTACTTC.

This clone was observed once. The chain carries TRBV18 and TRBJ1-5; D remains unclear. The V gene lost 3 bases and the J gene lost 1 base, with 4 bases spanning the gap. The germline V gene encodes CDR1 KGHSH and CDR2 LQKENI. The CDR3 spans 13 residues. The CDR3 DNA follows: TGTGCCAGCTCACCGGGGAGCAATCAGCCCCAGCATTTT. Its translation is CASSPGSNQPQHF.

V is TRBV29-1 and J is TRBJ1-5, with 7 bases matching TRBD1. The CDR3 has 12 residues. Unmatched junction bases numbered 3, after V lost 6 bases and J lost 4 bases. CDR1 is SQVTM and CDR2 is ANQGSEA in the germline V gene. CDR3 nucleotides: TGCAGCGTGGGGACAGCAAATCAGCCCCAGCATTTT. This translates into CSVGTANQPQHF.

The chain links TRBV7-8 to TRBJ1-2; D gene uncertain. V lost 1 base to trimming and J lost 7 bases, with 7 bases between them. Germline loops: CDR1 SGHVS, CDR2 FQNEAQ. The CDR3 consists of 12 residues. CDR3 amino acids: CASSLVLGGYTF. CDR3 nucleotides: TGTGCCAGCAGCTTAGTGCTGGGTGGCTACACCTTC. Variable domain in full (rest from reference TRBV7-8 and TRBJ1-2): GAGVSQSPRYKVAKRGQDVALRCDPISGHVSLFWYQQALGQGPEFLTYFQNEAQLDKSGLPSDRFFAERPEGSVSTLKIQRTQQEDSAVYLCASSLVLGGYTFGSGTRLTVV.

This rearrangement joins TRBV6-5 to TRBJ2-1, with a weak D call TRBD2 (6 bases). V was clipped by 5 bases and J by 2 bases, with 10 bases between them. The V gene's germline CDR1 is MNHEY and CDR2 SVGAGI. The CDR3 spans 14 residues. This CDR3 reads CASSPSDTYNEQFF. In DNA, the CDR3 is TGTGCCAGCAGTCCTAGCGACACCTACAATGAGCAGTTCTTC.

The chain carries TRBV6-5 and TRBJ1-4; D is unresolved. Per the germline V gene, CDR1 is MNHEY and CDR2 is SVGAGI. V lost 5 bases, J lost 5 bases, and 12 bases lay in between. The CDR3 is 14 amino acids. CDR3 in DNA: TGTGCCAGCAGTACAAGGTTGGCAAATGAAAAACTGTTTTTT. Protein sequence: CASSTRLANEKLFF.

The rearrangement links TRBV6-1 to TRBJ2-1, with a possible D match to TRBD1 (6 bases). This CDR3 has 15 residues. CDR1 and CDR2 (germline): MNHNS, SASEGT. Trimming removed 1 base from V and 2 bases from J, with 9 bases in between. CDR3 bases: TGTGCCAGCAGTGAAGAGGACAGTACCTACAATGAGCAGTTCTTC. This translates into CASSEEDSTYNEQFF.

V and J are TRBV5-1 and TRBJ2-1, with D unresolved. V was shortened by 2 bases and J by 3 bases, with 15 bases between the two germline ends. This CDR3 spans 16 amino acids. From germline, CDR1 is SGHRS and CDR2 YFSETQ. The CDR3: CASSFMWEAGYNEQFF. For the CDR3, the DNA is TGCGCCAGCAGCTTCATGTGGGAAGCCGGCTACAATGAGCAGTTCTTC.

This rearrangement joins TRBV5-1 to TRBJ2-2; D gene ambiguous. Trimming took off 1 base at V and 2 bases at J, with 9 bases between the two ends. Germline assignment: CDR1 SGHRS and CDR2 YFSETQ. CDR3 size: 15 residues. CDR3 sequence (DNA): TGCGCCAGCAGCTTGATCTGGGCAAACACCGGGGAGCTGTTTTTT. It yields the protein CASSLIWANTGELFF.

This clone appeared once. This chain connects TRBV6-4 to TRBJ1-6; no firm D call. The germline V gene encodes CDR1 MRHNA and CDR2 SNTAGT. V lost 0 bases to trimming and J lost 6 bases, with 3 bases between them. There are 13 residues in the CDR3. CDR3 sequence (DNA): TGTGCCAGCAGTGACTCGGGTAATTCACCCCTCCACTTT. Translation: CASSDSGNSPLHF.

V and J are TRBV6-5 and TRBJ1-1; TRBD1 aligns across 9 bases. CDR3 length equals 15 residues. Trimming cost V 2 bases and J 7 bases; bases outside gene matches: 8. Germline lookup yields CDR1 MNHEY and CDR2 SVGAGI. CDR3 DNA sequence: TGTGCCAGCAGTTACGGGACAGGGTTTTGGAGTGAAGCTTTCTTT. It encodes CASSYGTGFWSEAFF.

CDR3 nucleotides: TGTGCCAGCAGCCCCGGGACTAGCGGAACTCAGTACTTC. Its protein product is CASSPGTSGTQYF. The chain is built from TRBV11-2 and TRBJ2-7; 11 positions agree with TRBD2. The V segment lost 5 bases and the J segment 10 bases; nucleotides outside the gene matches: 7. The germline gives CDR1 SGHAT, CDR2 FQNNGV. CDR3 size: 13 residues.

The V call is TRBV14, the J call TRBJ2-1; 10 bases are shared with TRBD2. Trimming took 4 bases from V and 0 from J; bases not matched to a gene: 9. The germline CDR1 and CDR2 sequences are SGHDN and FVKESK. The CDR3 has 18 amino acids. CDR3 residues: CASSPRTSSGSSYNEQFF. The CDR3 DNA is TGTGCCAGCAGCCCAAGAACCTCTAGCGGGAGCTCCTACAATGAGCAGTTCTTC.

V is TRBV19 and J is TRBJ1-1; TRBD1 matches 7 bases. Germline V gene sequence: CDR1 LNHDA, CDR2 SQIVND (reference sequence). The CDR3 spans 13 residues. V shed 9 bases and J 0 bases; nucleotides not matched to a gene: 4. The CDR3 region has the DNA TGTGCCAGCTCGGGACAGCTGAACACTGAAGCTTTCTTT. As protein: CASSGQLNTEAFF.

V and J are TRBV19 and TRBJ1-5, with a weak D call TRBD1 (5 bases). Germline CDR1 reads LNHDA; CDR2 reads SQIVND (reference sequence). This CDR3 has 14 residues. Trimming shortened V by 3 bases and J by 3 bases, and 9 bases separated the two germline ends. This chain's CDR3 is CASSIGGFNQPQHF. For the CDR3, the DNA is TGTGCCAGTAGTATCGGGGGGTTCAATCAGCCCCAGCATTTT. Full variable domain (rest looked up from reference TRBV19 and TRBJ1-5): DGGITQSPKYLFRKEGQNVTLSCEQNLNHDAMYWYRQDPGQGLRLIYYSQIVNDFQKGDIAEGYSVSREKKESFPLTVTSAQKNPTAFYLCASSIGGFNQPQHFGDGTRLSIL.

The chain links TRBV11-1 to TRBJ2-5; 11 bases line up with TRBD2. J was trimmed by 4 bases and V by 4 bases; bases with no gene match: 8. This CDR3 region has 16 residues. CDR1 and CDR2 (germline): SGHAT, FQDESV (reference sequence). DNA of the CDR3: TGTGCCAGCAGCTCGCTAGCGGGAGGCCCCCGAGAGACCCAGTACTTC. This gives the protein CASSSLAGGPRETQYF.

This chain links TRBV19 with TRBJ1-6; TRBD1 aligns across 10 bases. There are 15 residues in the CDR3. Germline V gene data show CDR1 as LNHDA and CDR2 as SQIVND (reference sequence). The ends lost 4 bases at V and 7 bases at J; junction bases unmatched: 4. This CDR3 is CASSTGTGVNSPLHF. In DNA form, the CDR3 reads TGTGCCAGTAGTACCGGGACAGGGGTAAATTCACCCCTCCACTTT. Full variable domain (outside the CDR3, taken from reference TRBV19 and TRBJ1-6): DGGITQSPKYLFRKEGQNVTLSCEQNLNHDAMYWYRQDPGQGLRLIYYSQIVNDFQKGDIAEGYSVSREKKESFPLTVTSAQKNPTAFYLCASSTGTGVNSPLHFGNGTRLTVT.

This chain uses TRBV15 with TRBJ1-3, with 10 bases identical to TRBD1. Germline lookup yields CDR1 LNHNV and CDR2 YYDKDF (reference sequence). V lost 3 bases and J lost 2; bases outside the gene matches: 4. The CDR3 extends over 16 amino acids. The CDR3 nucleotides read TGTGCCACCAGCAGGGGAGGACAGGGGGCTGGAAACACCATATATTTT. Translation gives CATSRGGQGAGNTIYF. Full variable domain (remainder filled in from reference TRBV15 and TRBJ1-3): DAMVIQNPRYQVTQFGKPVTLSCSQTLNHNVMYWYQQKSSQAPKLLFHYYDKDFNNEADTPDNFQSRRPNTSFCFLDIRSPGLGDTAMYLCATSRGGQGAGNTIYFGEGSWLTVV.

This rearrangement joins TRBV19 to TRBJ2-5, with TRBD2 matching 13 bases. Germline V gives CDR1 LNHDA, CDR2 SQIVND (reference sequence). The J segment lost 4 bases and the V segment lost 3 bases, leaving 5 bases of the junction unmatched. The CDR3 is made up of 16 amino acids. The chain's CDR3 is CASSMGLAGLRETQYF. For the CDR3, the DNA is TGTGCCAGTAGTATGGGACTAGCGGGACTCAGAGAGACCCAGTACTTC. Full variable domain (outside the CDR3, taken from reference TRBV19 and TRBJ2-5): DGGITQSPKYLFRKEGQNVTLSCEQNLNHDAMYWYRQDPGQGLRLIYYSQIVNDFQKGDIAEGYSVSREKKESFPLTVTSAQKNPTAFYLCASSMGLAGLRETQYFGPGTRLLVL.